The rows below give T cell receptor beta chains drawn from one sample of a study of blood T cells in healthy people across ages. Via MiXCR, TCRdb re-called the 5' RACE reads, giving one row per CDR3 protein. In the table there are more than 650,000 distinct CDR3 sequences, about a fifth of which are singletons. Sequences were obtained from blood. The receptors here all came from a man aged 65 to 79 in good health. Each CDR3 is given with its conserved first and last residue. The D gene is left open where the match is weak. The listing skips clone size in some rows; elsewhere it reads once, few, many or a size class.

clone size	V gene	CDR3 length	D gene	J gene	CDR3 protein	CDR3 DNA
.	TRBV28	15	TRBD2	TRBJ2-5	CASSLGAGGFETQYF	TGTGCCAGCAGTTTGGGAGCGGGGGGGTTTGAGACCCAGTACTTC
.	TRBV29-1	11	TRBD2	TRBJ2-5	CSSVVAGTQYF	TGCAGCTCGGTGGTAGCGGGGACCCAGTACTTC
few	TRBV7-9	16	.	TRBJ2-3	CASSLALLDRTDTQYF	TGTGCCAGCAGCTTAGCCCTACTAGACCGCACAGATACGCAGTATTTT
.	TRBV6-2/TRBV6-3	12	.	TRBJ2-1	CASADRHNEQFF	TGTGCCAGTGCTGACAGGCATAATGAGCAGTTCTTC
.	TRBV29-1	13	.	TRBJ2-2	CSVRTDSTGELFF	TGCAGCGTGAGAACAGACAGCACCGGGGAGCTGTTTTTT
few	TRBV29-1	14	TRBD1	TRBJ2-1	CSVERWDRYNEQFF	TGCAGCGTTGAACGATGGGACAGATACAATGAGCAGTTCTTC
many	TRBV12-3/TRBV12-4	14	TRBD2	TRBJ2-4	CASRRGSGSDIQYF	TGTGCCAGCAGACGGGGAAGCGGGAGTGACATTCAGTACTTC
few	TRBV3-1	15	.	TRBJ1-2	CASSQRTGGYYGYTF	TGTGCCAGCAGCCAAAGGACGGGGGGATACTATGGCTACACCTTC
many	TRBV11-2	13	.	TRBJ2-7	CASSLGRAYEQYF	TGTGCCAGCAGCCTTGGACGGGCCTACGAGCAGTACTTC
many	TRBV7-9	16	TRBD2	TRBJ2-5	CASSPWTSGREETQYF	TGTGCCAGCAGCCCCTGGACTAGCGGGAGGGAAGAGACCCAGTACTTC
many	TRBV14	14	.	TRBJ1-6	CASSQGQYNSPLHF	TGTGCCAGCAGCCAAGGGCAGTATAATTCACCCCTCCACTTT
few	TRBV2	15	.	TRBJ2-7	CASSESFREAYEQYF	TGTGCCAGCAGTGAAAGTTTCAGGGAGGCCTACGAGCAGTACTTC
.	TRBV12-3/TRBV12-4	15	TRBD2	TRBJ2-3	CASSLGDYSTDTQYF	TGTGCCAGCAGTTTAGGGGACTACTCCACAGATACGCAGTATTTT
.	TRBV18	13	.	TRBJ2-1	CASSRTDQTEQFF	TGTGCCAGCTCACGGACTGACCAGACTGAGCAGTTCTTC
many	TRBV25-1	14	TRBD1	TRBJ1-2	CASSPPGQNYGYTF	TGTGCCAGCAGCCCTCCGGGACAGAACTATGGCTACACCTTC
.	TRBV28	15	.	TRBJ2-2	CASSLHQGTNGELFF	TGTGCCAGCAGTTTACATCAAGGGACCAACGGGGAGCTGTTTTTT
many	TRBV20-1	14	.	TRBJ1-2	CSAREGQTEYGYTF	TGCAGTGCTAGGGAAGGACAGACCGAATATGGCTACACCTTC
.	TRBV10-3	13	.	TRBJ2-7	CAICGTTGDEQYF	TGTGCCATCTGTGGAACAACCGGCGACGAGCAGTACTTC
.	TRBV20-1	15	.	TRBJ1-1	CSASRPRGGKTEAFF	TGCAGTGCTAGTCGTCCGAGGGGAGGAAAGACTGAAGCTTTCTTT
.	TRBV18	14	.	TRBJ2-4	CASSPAEGRNIQYF	TGTGCCAGCTCACCAGCGGAAGGGAGAAACATTCAGTACTTC
.	TRBV3-1	16	.	TRBJ1-6	CASSQGGTRYYSPLHF	TGTGCCAGCAGCCAAGGCGGGACACGTTACTATTCACCCCTCCACTTT
.	TRBV24-1	15	TRBD1	TRBJ2-5	CATSDRGTAQETQYF	TGTGCCACCAGTGATCGAGGGACAGCACAAGAGACCCAGTACTTC
.	TRBV30	17	TRBD2	TRBJ2-1	CAWSAFWTSGRAGEQFF	TGTGCCTGGAGCGCCTTTTGGACTAGCGGGAGGGCCGGGGAGCAGTTCTTC
.	TRBV2	15	.	TRBJ2-1	CASNTEGSSYNEQFF	TGTGCCAGCAATACGGAGGGGAGCTCCTACAATGAGCAGTTCTTC
.	TRBV5-1	16	TRBD1	TRBJ2-1	CASSSRTGGEYNEQFF	TGCGCCAGCAGCTCCAGGACAGGGGGCGAGTACAATGAGCAGTTCTTC
few	TRBV20-1	14	.	TRBJ1-4	CSGINRQRGEKLFF	TGCAGTGGAATCAATAGGCAACGGGGGGAGAAACTGTTTTTT
.	TRBV20-1	13	.	TRBJ2-7	CSARDLGVGEQYF	TGCAGTGCTAGAGATCTAGGGGTAGGCGAGCAGTACTTC
.	TRBV5-1	14	TRBD1	TRBJ2-3	CASSLNSQGPPQYF	TGCGCCAGCAGCTTGAACTCACAGGGGCCCCCGCAGTATTTT
.	TRBV6-5	17	TRBD1	TRBJ1-2	CASSSLTPGTGYGGYTF	TGTGCCAGCAGTTCACTGACGCCTGGGACAGGGTACGGTGGCTACACCTTC
.	TRBV7-9	14	.	TRBJ2-2	CASSPNSVAGELFF	TGTGCCAGCAGCCCTAATTCAGTGGCCGGGGAGCTGTTTTTT
few	TRBV5-1	14	TRBD1	TRBJ1-2	CASSLTPGTGGASF	TGCGCCAGCAGCCTCACTCCCGGGACAGGGGGGGCCTCCTTC
.	TRBV7-2	15	.	TRBJ2-2	CASSLSWGDTGELFF	TGTGCCAGCAGCTTGAGTTGGGGTGACACCGGGGAGCTGTTTTTT
.	TRBV6-2/TRBV6-3	17	TRBD2	TRBJ2-1	CASTRHGTSGSYNEQFF	TGTGCCAGCACGCGACACGGGACTAGCGGGTCCTACAATGAGCAGTTCTTC
.	TRBV25-1	11	.	TRBJ2-7	CASSEVGEQYF	TGTGCCAGCAGTGAGGTCGGCGAGCAGTACTTC
few	TRBV12-3/TRBV12-4	13	.	TRBJ1-2	CASSRRDNYGYTF	TGTGCCAGCAGTCGCCGGGACAACTATGGCTACACCTTC
few	TRBV14	13	.	TRBJ1-1	CASSPWINTEAFF	TGTGCCAGCAGCCCCTGGATTAACACTGAAGCTTTCTTT
few	TRBV21-1	17	.	TRBJ1-1	CASSKGGSQIANTEAFF	TGTGCCAGCAGCAAAGGGGGCAGCCAGATAGCGAACACTGAAGCTTTCTTT
.	TRBV4-1	12	.	TRBJ2-5	CASSFMTGEWFF	TGCGCCAGCAGCTTTATGACCGGCGAGTGGTTCTTC
many	TRBV10-1	13	.	TRBJ1-2	CASSADRRYGYTF	TGCGCCAGCAGCGCAGACAGAAGATATGGCTACACCTTC
.	TRBV5-1	15	.	TRBJ1-1	CASSLGDSPYAEAFF	TGCGCCAGCAGCTTGGGTGACAGTCCCTACGCTGAAGCTTTCTTT
.	TRBV3-1	13	TRBD1	TRBJ1-4	CASTPGGTDKLFF	TGTGCCAGCACCCCGGGGGGGACAGATAAACTGTTTTTT
many	TRBV7-2	11	.	TRBJ2-1	CATSGPVLQFF	TGTGCCACCTCTGGGCCTGTACTGCAGTTCTTC
.	TRBV9	16	TRBD2	TRBJ2-1	CASSVDGGSITNEQFF	TGTGCCAGCAGCGTAGACGGCGGGAGCATCACCAATGAGCAGTTCTTC
once	TRBV20-1	12	.	TRBJ2-4	CSASLGGYIQYF	TGCAGTGCTAGCCTGGGGGGCTACATTCAGTACTTC
.	TRBV3-1	14	.	TRBJ2-4	CASSQDRTENIQYF	TGTGCCAGCAGCCAAGATCGGACAGAAAACATTCAGTACTTC
.	TRBV20-1	13	.	TRBJ2-1	CSHGADSYNEQFF	TGCAGCCACGGGGCGGACTCCTACAATGAGCAGTTCTTC
.	TRBV5-1	14	.	TRBJ1-1	CASSGDPLNTEAFF	TGCGCCAGCAGCGGCGACCCTTTGAACACTGAAGCTTTCTTT
.	TRBV2	13	.	TRBJ2-5	CASGRDLQETQYF	TGTGCCAGCGGCCGGGACTTACAAGAGACCCAGTACTTC
.	TRBV28	15	TRBD1	TRBJ2-5	CASLKPGQVLGTQYF	TGTGCCAGCCTGAAGCCGGGACAGGTTTTAGGGACCCAGTACTTC
.	TRBV29-1	14	TRBD1	TRBJ1-2	CSAYHPGTGNGYTF	TGCAGCGCTTATCACCCCGGGACAGGGAATGGCTACACCTTC
few	TRBV5-1	14	.	TRBJ1-1	CASSLAMGRTEAFF	TGCGCCAGCAGCTTGGCGATGGGGCGGACTGAAGCTTTCTTT
.	TRBV5-6	16	.	TRBJ2-3	CASSPSLAGTPDTQYF	TGTGCCAGCAGCCCGAGTTTGGCAGGTACACCCGATACGCAGTATTTT
.	TRBV15	15	.	TRBJ1-1	CATSRDLGSNTEAFF	TGTGCCACCAGCAGAGATCTCGGCAGCAACACTGAAGCTTTCTTT
few	TRBV5-1	15	.	TRBJ1-5	CASSLEGTVNQPQHF	TGCGCCAGCAGCTTGGAGGGTACGGTCAATCAGCCCCAGCATTTT
.	TRBV14	12	.	TRBJ2-5	CASSRHQETQYF	TGTGCCAGCAGCCGCCACCAAGAGACCCAGTACTTC
.	TRBV29-1	13	.	TRBJ2-6	CSVGVGGANVLTF	TGCAGCGTCGGCGTGGGAGGGGCCAACGTCCTGACTTTC
.	TRBV10-3	13	.	TRBJ2-7	CAISVVGSHEQYF	TGTGCCATCAGTGTAGTAGGGTCCCACGAGCAGTACTTC
.	TRBV7-6	15	TRBD1	TRBJ2-3	CASRRQGKSTDTQYF	TGTGCCAGCCGCCGACAGGGGAAATCCACAGATACGCAGTATTTT
few	TRBV29-1	12	.	TRBJ1-2	CSVGDPSDGYTF	TGCAGCGTCGGGGACCCGTCGGACGGCTACACCTTC
.	TRBV29-1	13	TRBD1	TRBJ1-2	CSGSRDRTYGYTF	TGCAGCGGGAGCCGGGACAGAACCTATGGCTACACCTTC